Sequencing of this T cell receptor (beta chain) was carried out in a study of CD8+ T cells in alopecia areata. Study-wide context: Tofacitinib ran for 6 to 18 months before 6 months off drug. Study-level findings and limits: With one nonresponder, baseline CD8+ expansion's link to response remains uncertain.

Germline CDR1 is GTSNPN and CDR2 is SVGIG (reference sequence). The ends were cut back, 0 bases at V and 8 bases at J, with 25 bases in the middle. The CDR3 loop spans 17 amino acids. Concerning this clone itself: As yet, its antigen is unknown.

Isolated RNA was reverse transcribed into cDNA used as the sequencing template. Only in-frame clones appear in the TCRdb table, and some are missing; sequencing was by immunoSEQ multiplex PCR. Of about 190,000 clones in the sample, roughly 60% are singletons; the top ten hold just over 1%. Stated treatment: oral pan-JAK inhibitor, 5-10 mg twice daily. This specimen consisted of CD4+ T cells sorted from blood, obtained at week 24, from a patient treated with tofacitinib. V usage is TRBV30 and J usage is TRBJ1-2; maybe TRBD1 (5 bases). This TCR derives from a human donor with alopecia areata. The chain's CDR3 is CAWSVRIFVGAKQGYTF. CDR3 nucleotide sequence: TGTGCCTGGAGTGTACGCATATTTGTAGGGGCGAAGCAAGGCTACACCTTC.